Below, 6 T cell receptor beta chains from the same sample are listed, as sequenced in a study of blood T cell repertoires in COVID-19. Some clones are missing from TCRdb's copy, which holds only in-frame ones; the method was immunoSEQ multiplex PCR. This sample has approximately 300,000 clones, with roughly 90% found just once. The sample consisted of peripheral blood. All receptors come from a woman aged 25-40 years with COVID-19, enrolled during active disease.

This chain uses TRBV15 with TRBJ2-1, with 10 bases that match TRBD2. After removal of 2 bases from V and 9 bases from J, the junction contained 7 bases not matched to a gene. The CDR3 runs to 15 residues. The germline V gene has CDR1 LNHNV and CDR2 YYDKDF (reference sequence). The DNA of the CDR3 is TGTGCCACCAGCAGATGGGCTAGCGGGAGACGTGAGCAGTTCTTC. Translating gives CATSRWASGRREQFF.

CDR3 protein: CATCMGALGEKLFF. For the CDR3, the DNA is TGTGCCACCTGCATGGGGGCGCTGGGTGAAAAACTGTTTTTT. The V and J genes are TRBV28 and TRBJ1-4, with a tentative D call TRBD1 (6 bases). The CDR3 is 14 amino acids. Trimming took 10 bases from V and 7 from J, leaving 19 bases between them. Germline-derived CDR1 and CDR2 are MDHEN and SYDVKM.

The genes are TRBV20-1 and TRBJ1-1; the D is unclear. The length of the CDR3 is 14 residues. The V end was cut by 3 bases, the J end by 1 base, with 12 bases between. The V gene's germline CDR1 is DFQATT and CDR2 SNEGSKA (reference sequence). The CDR3 coding sequence is TGCAGTGCTAGTCCCGGGAGTACGAACACTGAAGCTTTCTTT. This sequence encodes CSASPGSTNTEAFF.

CDR3 sequence: CASSYRSAGTEAFF. For the CDR3, the DNA is TGCGCCAGCAGCTATAGATCAGCGGGAACTGAAGCTTTCTTT. The chain combines TRBV4-1 with TRBJ1-1; D is undetermined. Germline CDR1 reads MGHRA; CDR2 reads YSYEKL. This CDR3 region has 14 residues. V was cut by 5 bases and J by 5 bases, with 15 bases left in between.

The chain couples TRBV6-5 to TRBJ2-7, with 8 bases matching TRBD2. V shed 2 bases and J 3 bases; nucleotides not matched to a gene: 6. This CDR3 region has 15 residues. Germline V gene sequence: CDR1 MNHEY, CDR2 SVGAGI. The CDR3 loop is CASSYAVAGNYEQYF. CDR3 coding DNA: TGTGCCAGCAGTTACGCTGTAGCGGGGAACTACGAGCAGTACTTC.

The chain couples TRBV6-4 to TRBJ2-1; maybe TRBD1 (5 bases). Trimming shortened V by 4 bases and J by 1 base, and 14 bases separated the two germline ends. The germline V gene encodes CDR1 MRHNA and CDR2 SNTAGT. This CDR3 comprises 16 residues. This CDR3 is CASSVLATASYNEQFF. The CDR3 bases are TGTGCCAGCAGTGTTCTGGCGACAGCTTCCTACAATGAGCAGTTCTTC.